What follows are 22 T cell receptor beta chains derived from one specimen sequenced in a study of T-cell memory formation after mild COVID-19. TCRdb used MiXCR to reprocess the 5' RACE reads, holding one entry per CDR3 protein. The sample includes hundreds of thousands of distinct CDR3 sequences, roughly 21% of them seen just once. Source material: PBMCs or a T cell subset sorted from them (not recorded which). The receptors come from an adult woman who had mild COVID-19 (a few samples of this study predate the infection). Cell type and time point are not known.

The chain is built from TRBV7-9 and TRBJ1-1; possibly TRBD1 for D (5 bases). CDR1 and CDR2 (germline): SEHNR, FQNEAQ (reference sequence). V was cut by 1 base and J by 4 bases, with 10 bases left in between. This CDR3 contains 14 residues. The CDR3 DNA sequence: TGTGCCAGCAGCTTAGGGACATCGAGCACTGAAGCTTTCTTT. This translates into CASSLGTSSTEAFF.

CDR3 loop: CASSLYGGSYNEQFF. The CDR3 DNA reads as TGTGCCAGCAGCTTATATGGGGGTTCCTACAATGAGCAGTTCTTC. The chain combines TRBV7-3 with TRBJ2-1; D assignment may be TRBD1 or TRBD2 (5 bases each). This CDR3 region has 15 residues. Germline-derived CDR1 and CDR2 are SGHTA and FQGTGA. Trimming pared 2 bases from V and 1 base from J, leaving 9 bases between.

This chain connects TRBV5-1 to TRBJ2-1; D remains unclear. Trimming took off 4 bases at V and 10 bases at J, with 15 bases between the two ends. This CDR3 comprises 13 residues. Germline V CDR1 and CDR2: SGHRS, YFSETQ. CDR3 region: CASSKLAAMEQFF. The CDR3 bases are TGCGCCAGCAGCAAACTCGCAGCAATGGAGCAGTTCTTC. Variable domain in full (rest from reference TRBV5-1 and TRBJ2-1): KAGVTQTPRYLIKTRGQQVTLSCSPISGHRSVSWYQQTPGQGLQFLFEYFSETQRNKGNFPGRFSGRQFSNSRSEMNVSTLELGDSALYLCASSKLAAMEQFFGPGTRLTVL.

This chain connects TRBV19 to TRBJ1-1; 11 bases are a match to TRBD1. The trim removed 4 bases at V and 0 bases at J, leaving 10 bases unmatched. Germline lookup yields CDR1 LNHDA and CDR2 SQIVND (reference sequence). This CDR3 has 18 residues. Written as DNA, the CDR3 is TGTGCCAGTAGTACCAAGGACAGGGGGCGAGGGATGAACACTGAAGCTTTCTTT. The encoded protein is CASSTKDRGRGMNTEAFF.

The rearrangement uses TRBV5-5 and TRBJ1-1, with D hard to call. Trimming removed 1 base from V and 12 bases from J, with 16 bases in between. The CDR3 has 13 amino acids. Germline CDR1 SGHKS, CDR2 YYEKEE (reference sequence). DNA of the CDR3: TGTGCCAGCAGCTTGTCCGGCCATGATCTTCCTTTCTTT. Its translation is CASSLSGHDLPFF. Together with reference TRBV5-5 and TRBJ1-1, the CDR3 gives the full variable domain: DAGVTQSPTHLIKTRGQQVTLRCSPISGHKSVSWYQQVLGQGPQFIFQYYEKEERGRGNFPDRFSARQFPNYSSELNVNALLLGDSALYLCASSLSGHDLPFFGQGTRLTVV.

The J gene is TRBJ2-3, the V gene TRBV14; D gene ambiguous. Trimming cost V 5 bases and J 6 bases, with 9 bases left between them. CDR1 and CDR2 (germline): SGHDN, FVKESK. The CDR3 runs to 12 residues. CDR3: CASSDPTDTQYF. CDR3 in DNA: TGTGCCAGCAGCGATCCCACGGATACGCAGTATTTT.

Here the CDR3 DNA reads TGTGCCAGCAGTTCCCACAGGGAGGGAGAGACCCAGTACTTC. This gives the protein CASSSHREGETQYF. The chain recombines TRBV6-1 with TRBJ2-5; D is possibly TRBD2 (7 bases). Germline CDR1 is MNHNS and CDR2 is SASEGT. The CDR3 has 14 residues. The ends were cut back, 5 bases at V and 4 bases at J, with 14 bases in the middle.

This clonotype is medium-sized within its sample. V gene TRBV12-3 or TRBV12-4 combines with J gene TRBJ2-7, with D unclear. This CDR3 has 15 residues. With 4 bases removed from V and 3 bases from J, the gap between germline ends came to 16 bases. CDR3 sequence (DNA): TGTGCCAGCAGTTCCACTACCCCGGTCCGCTACGAGCAGTACTTC. Translation gives CASSSTTPVRYEQYF.

This chain connects TRBV24-1 to TRBJ2-1; possible D gene TRBD2, 5 bases. Trimming stripped 4 bases from V and 15 bases from J, with 15 bases between. Germline lookup yields CDR1 KGHDR and CDR2 SFDVKD. There are 12 residues in the CDR3. The CDR3: CATSDTGLRRFF. The CDR3 DNA reads as TGTGCCACCAGTGACACTGGACTTAGGAGGTTCTTC.

V is TRBV25-1 and J is TRBJ2-3; 7 nucleotides line up with TRBD2. This CDR3 spans 14 amino acids. Germline V lookup: CDR1 MGHDK, CDR2 SYGVNS. V dropped 3 bases and J dropped 5; count of bases not matched to a gene: 5. The CDR3 loop reads CASSEGGIEDTQYF. The CDR3 region has the DNA TGTGCCAGCAGTGAGGGGGGGATAGAAGATACGCAGTATTTT.

The chain recombines TRBV24-1 with TRBJ2-3; 7 bases match TRBD1. Losses at the gene ends were 7 bases for V and 3 bases for J; bases not matched to a gene: 6. CDR3 length: 14 amino acids. Germline V gene data show CDR1 as KGHDR and CDR2 as SFDVKD. The CDR3 DNA is TGTGCCACCAGCCTGACAGGGTCGACAGATACGCAGTATTTT. Translation: CATSLTGSTDTQYF.

This clonotype was seen only a few times. The chain joins TRBV7-3 to TRBJ2-5; D is unresolved. The CDR3 length is 14 residues. Trimming took off 2 bases at V and 4 bases at J, with 11 bases between the two ends. From germline, CDR1 is SGHTA and CDR2 FQGTGA. For the CDR3, the DNA is TGTGCCAGCAGCTTACACGGGCTCGGAGAGACCCAGTACTTC. Amino acids: CASSLHGLGETQYF.

This chain links TRBV10-3 with TRBJ2-5; tentative D call: TRBD1 (6 bases). V shed 3 bases and J shed 5 bases, with 13 bases lying between them. The CDR3 is 14 residues long. From germline, CDR1 is ENHRY and CDR2 SYGVKD. DNA for the CDR3: TGTGCCATCAGTGATCTGGGGGCGCGGGAGACCCAGTACTTC. Its protein product is CAISDLGARETQYF.

This clonotype was counted a few times. The genes are TRBV12-3 or TRBV12-4 and TRBJ2-7, with D perhaps TRBD1 (6 bases). Trimming removed 3 bases from V and 3 bases from J, with 24 bases in between. CDR3 length equals 18 residues. The chain's CDR3 is CASSFGWGQPRFFYEQYF. CDR3 coding DNA: TGTGCCAGCAGTTTCGGCTGGGGGCAACCTAGGTTTTTCTACGAGCAGTACTTC.

The chain links TRBV29-1 to TRBJ2-5, with unresolved D. This CDR3 region has 14 residues. V was shortened by 5 bases and J by 0 bases, with 13 bases between the two germline ends. Germline CDR1 and CDR2: SQVTM and ANQGSEA. This CDR3 is CSVPGSTYQETQYF. CDR3 sequence (DNA): TGCAGCGTTCCCGGGTCCACGTACCAAGAGACCCAGTACTTC.

This clonotype was seen a handful of times. This rearrangement joins TRBV30 to TRBJ2-6; 7 nucleotides line up with TRBD1. CDR1 GTSNPN and CDR2 SVGIG come from the germline V gene (reference sequence). CDR3 length: 20 amino acids. The V gene end was trimmed by 1 base and the J gene end by 0 bases; junction bases not matched to a gene: 15. The CDR3 nucleotides read TGTGCCTGGAGTGGAATTGAAGGGGGCCTAGTCAGCTCTGGGGCCAACGTCCTGACTTTC. Protein: CAWSGIEGGLVSSGANVLTF.

This clonotype was counted between two and nine times. The rearrangement joins TRBV7-9 to TRBJ1-2; 7 bases align to TRBD1. The CDR3 has 15 residues. Germline loops: CDR1 SEHNR, CDR2 FQNEAQ (reference sequence). V trimming: 5 bases; J trimming: 4 bases; junction bases outside the gene matches: 10. This CDR3 is CASSGGPGTVYGYTF. The CDR3 bases are TGTGCCAGCAGCGGGGGTCCCGGGACAGTCTATGGCTACACCTTC. Together with reference TRBV7-9 and TRBJ1-2, the CDR3 gives the full variable domain: DTGVSQNPRHKITKRGQNVTFRCDPISEHNRLYWYRQTLGQGPEFLTYFQNEAQLEKSRLLSDRFSAERPKGSFSTLEIQRTEQGDSAMYLCASSGGPGTVYGYTFGSGTRLTVV.

In its sample, this clonotype was seen a few times. V is TRBV24-1 and J is TRBJ2-1, with D possibly TRBD1 on 6 matching bases. The germline CDR1 and CDR2 sequences are KGHDR and SFDVKD. CDR3 length: 14 residues. Trimming pared 4 bases from V and 9 bases from J, leaving 15 bases between. CDR3 amino acids: CATSDPGQLGEQFF. The CDR3 coding sequence is TGTGCCACCAGTGACCCCGGACAGCTAGGTGAGCAGTTCTTC.

The rearrangement links TRBV4-1 to TRBJ2-1, with D possibly TRBD2 on 6 matching bases. Between the trimmed V and J ends, which lost 3 bases and 6 bases, there was a span of 18 bases. CDR1 and CDR2 from the germline V gene are MGHRA and YSYEKL. The CDR3 has 16 residues. CDR3 loop: CASSQIGTQPGNEQFF. The CDR3 coding sequence is TGCGCCAGCAGCCAGATCGGGACTCAGCCCGGCAATGAGCAGTTCTTC.

This chain uses TRBV4-2 with TRBJ2-1, with 13 bases that match TRBD2. The germline V gene has CDR1 LGHNA and CDR2 YNFKEQ. The CDR3 runs 16 residues. With 4 bases clipped from V and 9 bases from J, the junction kept 9 bases outside the gene matches. The CDR3 DNA reads as TGTGCCAGCAGCCGGCTCACTAGCGGGGGGGGGCCTGAGCAGTTCTTC. Amino acid sequence: CASSRLTSGGGPEQFF.

The J gene is TRBJ2-7, the V gene TRBV20-1, with 14 bases fitting TRBD2. Germline CDR1 DFQATT, CDR2 SNEGSKA (reference sequence). J was trimmed by 4 bases and V by 6 bases; bases with no gene match: 8. There are 15 residues in the CDR3. In DNA, the CDR3 is TGCAGTGCGATCTCGCGACTAGCGGGGGGGTACGAGCAGTACTTC. Its translation is CSAISRLAGGYEQYF.

The gene calls are TRBV2 and TRBJ1-3, with D unresolved. Between the trimmed V and J ends, which lost 2 bases and 0 bases, there was a span of 8 bases. CDR1 is SNHLY and CDR2 is FYNNEI in the germline V gene. This CDR3 comprises 15 residues. CDR3 sequence reads: CASSETANSGNTIYF. The CDR3 bases are TGTGCCAGCAGTGAAACGGCCAACTCTGGAAACACCATATATTTT. The variable domain in full, with the rest retrieved from reference TRBV2 and TRBJ1-3, is EPEVTQTPSHQVTQMGQEVILRCVPISNHLYFYWYRQILGQKVEFLVSFYNNEISEKSEIFDDQFSVERPDGSNFTLKIRSTKLEDSAMYFCASSETANSGNTIYFGEGSWLTVV.